Here is one T cell receptor beta chain with its context. Trimming took off 4 bases at V and 0 bases at J, with 12 bases between the two ends. This CDR3 contains 15 residues. Germline assignment: CDR1 SGDLS and CDR2 YYNGEE. This sample is part of a study of blood T cell repertoires in COVID-19. Study in general: Some COVID-19 samples were acute and others convalescent; all came from the United States, Italy and Spain. PBMCs, B-cell-depleted T cells, or T cells were the source of the cDNA or gDNA that made up the material.

In the study's own analysis: Amplification from reference gene primers served as the basis for estimated nucleated cell counts. TCRdb keeps only in-frame clones here, not all; method: immunoSEQ multiplex PCR. V, J and clone size reflect that table, while D and trimming were determined from the DNA. The sample includes 280,000 or so clones, 80% to 90% of them seen just once. All enrollees were roughly 18 to 90 years old and from 20 to 25 US areas. The sequenced sample was PBMCs or T cells enriched from blood (not recorded which). The J gene is TRBJ2-3, the V gene TRBV9, with D perhaps TRBD1 (6 bases). The receptor was derived from a man in his thirties or forties who had recovered from COVID-19. CDR3 protein: CASSSEGGSTDTQYF. DNA for the CDR3: TGTGCCAGCAGCTCTGAAGGGGGAAGCACAGATACGCAGTATTTT.